A selection of T cell receptor beta chains follows, all from one sample in a study of blood T cells in healthy people across ages. TCRdb called the 5' RACE reads again in MiXCR, with one record for every CDR3 protein. The sample has 600,000 to 850,000 distinct CDR3 sequences; roughly 47% are singletons. Input material: blood. These receptors came from a woman in her sixties or seventies in good health. Each CDR3 is given without its conserved first and last residue. Fields, in order: V gene, CDR3 length, J gene, CDR3 protein.

TRBV20-1	12	TRBJ2-5	SAMGRGHPRTQY
TRBV7-9	12	TRBJ2-4	ASTPPLAKNIQY
TRBV12-3/TRBV12-4	12	TRBJ1-2	ASSRRKLNYGYT
TRBV7-2	13	TRBJ1-5	ASSLEVAGGQPQH
TRBV15	13	TRBJ1-6	ATSRVGTGSSPPH
TRBV20-1	13	TRBJ2-5	SARDPSGGSKDQY
TRBV11-2	11	TRBJ2-5	ASRLGTSGKPY
TRBV12-3/TRBV12-4	13	TRBJ2-1	ASSNTGTEYNEQF
TRBV10-3	14	TRBJ1-5	AISEPDRAGNQPQH
TRBV7-2	14	TRBJ2-5	GSSNPPDSSQETQY
TRBV20-1	15	TRBJ2-7	SAPFALLAGSSYEQY
TRBV18	14	TRBJ1-1	ASSSLVASEGTEAF
TRBV20-1	10	TRBJ1-5	SASRAGQPQH
TRBV27	12	TRBJ1-1	ASSFVGAKTEAF
TRBV20-1	10	TRBJ2-7	SAGGSPYEQY
TRBV20-1	17	.	SARDPRAGGSLAKNIQY
TRBV21-1	12	TRBJ2-7	ASSPRQEYYEQY
TRBV9	14	TRBJ2-3	ASSVVPHRGTDTQY
TRBV12-3/TRBV12-4	11	TRBJ2-5	ASRRDPGETQY
TRBV19	14	.	ASSPRGAVPYNEQY
TRBV9	13	TRBJ2-7	ASSQRTSGNPEQY
TRBV3-1	8	TRBJ1-6	ASAGIFLH
TRBV9	13	TRBJ1-2	ASGSPLAGVYGYT
TRBV4-1	13	TRBJ1-2	ASSQETPPNSGYT
TRBV28	15	TRBJ2-3	ASILAPTGEGADTQY
TRBV11-1	10	TRBJ2-1	ASSPKLREQF
TRBV7-2	13	TRBJ1-5	ASSLELGRIKPQH
TRBV18	15	TRBJ2-1	ASSPGFRGATYNEQF
TRBV28	11	TRBJ2-7	ASRPTPSYEQY
TRBV7-9	11	TRBJ1-2	ASSSSRGDGYT
TRBV11-1	13	TRBJ2-1	ASRVGRGRNNEQF
TRBV7-9	11	TRBJ2-7	AGRSASSYEQY
TRBV20-1	10	TRBJ2-5	AWTGGKETQY
TRBV9	12	TRBJ2-3	ASSKGLPEDTQY
TRBV2	10	TRBJ2-7	ASNSGGYEQY